The present T cell receptor beta chain was sequenced within a study of Ad26.COV2.S vaccination and SARS-CoV-2 variants. Assay used: immunoSEQ multiplex PCR; TCRdb lists only in-frame clones, some missing. The table shows 300,000 to 400,000 clones, with 75% to 90% occurring only once. Treatment noted: 15 to 20 received Ad26.COV2.S at low or high dose, single or two shots; roughly five received placebo; per-sample allocation not given. The investigators took samples on day 63 after the first vaccine or placebo injection. This clone has only one observation. Germline CDR1 reads SGHTA; CDR2 reads FQGNSA. CDR3 length: 14 residues. V was pared by 5 bases and J by 7 bases, with 2 bases of the junction left unmatched.

Here the sequenced sample was peripheral blood, taken in a trial of Ad26.COV2.S vaccine versus placebo. This TCR derives from a person between 18 and 65 years old who received the Ad26.COV2.S COVID-19 vaccine or a placebo. The rearrangement links TRBV7-2 to TRBJ1-4; the match to TRBD1 covers 12 bases. CDR3 region: CASSRDRGPEKLFF. CDR3 DNA sequence: TGTGCCAGCAGCCGGGACAGGGGGCCTGAAAAACTGTTTTTT.